Listed below are T cell receptor beta chains from one sample, sequenced in a study of T cells in Graves' hyperthyroidism and ophthalmopathy. TCRdb independently ran MiXCR on the multiplex PCR reads; one entry per CDR3 protein. The sample records some 350,000 distinct CDR3 sequences, roughly an eighth being singletons. Sample: blood. These receptor sequences come from a woman in her thirties or forties with Graves' ophthalmopathy. The CDR3 runs from the conserved cysteine through the conserved F or W. The order of the fields is V gene, D gene, CDR3 protein. A D gene is named only where the DNA matches it firmly.

>TRBV11-2|-
CASSVHYEQYF
>TRBV20-1|-
CSATANEQFF
>TRBV28|TRBD1
CASSFSPGTGGGNEQFF
>TRBV19|-
CASKGQFTYEQYF
>TRBV3-1|-
CASSQDRRGGTQYF
>TRBV9|-
CASSAGLITDTQYF
>TRBV9|-
CASSPEGQYNEQFF
>TRBV5-1|TRBD2
CASSLGAGRQIQYF
>TRBV11-3|TRBD1
CASRDRGNGYTF
>TRBV27|-
CASSKLDRPNTEAFF
>TRBV20-1|-
CSAGPEETQYF
>TRBV6-1|TRBD1
CASSESWTGTFHF
>TRBV27|-
CASTKRAGFDSPLHF
>TRBV10-2|-
CASRHLTGNGNTIYF
>TRBV28|TRBD2
CASSLGLAGEVNEQFF
>TRBV29-1|-
CSVFVRTPKGVPHNEQFF
>TRBV20-1|TRBD1
CSARDWTGQSNQPQHF
>TRBV7-4|-
CASSQDERGPFLPLHF
>TRBV5-1|TRBD1
CASSLRDTGPGQGFEQYF
>TRBV2|-
CASSEGTATQPQHF
>TRBV30|-
CAWSAPGYHQPQHF
>TRBV7-8|-
CASSFFPRRIGDGYTF
>TRBV12-5|-
CASYRQVVPPQHF
>TRBV5-5|TRBD2
CASSLSGGGLPLAKNVQYF
>TRBV10-3|-
CAISVLSGADTQYF
>TRBV2|-
CASSGQSGAFWGYTF
>TRBV4-1|-
CASSQEVGTTDTQYF
>TRBV28|TRBD1
CASSLGQGANSGANVLTF